The 29 T cell receptor beta chains given below trace back to one sample, sequenced in a study of early T cells in non-severe SARS-CoV-2 infection. Via MiXCR, TCRdb re-called the 5' RACE reads, giving one row per CDR3 protein. The table shows 55,000 or so distinct CDR3 sequences, with 5.5% to 7.5% occurring only once. Sequencing used whole blood. These receptors were collected from an adult who was a healthcare worker with PCR-confirmed SARS-CoV-2 infection or an uninfected control (not recorded which).

This clonotype was counted between two and nine times. V and J are TRBV11-3 and TRBJ2-5, with a weak D call TRBD1 (6 bases). V shed 1 base and J shed 3 bases, with 9 bases lying between them. The CDR3 is made up of 14 amino acids. CDR1 SGHNT and CDR2 YENEEA come from the germline V gene. CDR3 amino acids: CASSLARGEETQYF. The CDR3 DNA sequence: TGTGCCAGCAGCTTAGCCAGGGGCGAAGAGACCCAGTACTTC.

This clonotype was picked up many times. The rearrangement uses TRBV2 and TRBJ2-3, with D maybe TRBD1 (5 bases). V was clipped by 4 bases and J by 0 bases, with 17 bases between them. Germline CDR1 reads SNHLY; CDR2 reads FYNNEI. There are 17 residues in the CDR3. CDR3 in amino acids: CASSVLEQGESTDTQYF. CDR3 bases: TGTGCCAGCAGTGTACTGGAGCAGGGTGAGAGCACAGATACGCAGTATTTT. Using reference TRBV2 and TRBJ2-3 for the parts outside the CDR3, the full variable domain is EPEVTQTPSHQVTQMGQEVILRCVPISNHLYFYWYRQILGQKVEFLVSFYNNEISEKSEIFDDQFSVERPDGSNFTLKIRSTKLEDSAMYFCASSVLEQGESTDTQYFGPGTRLTVL.

Worth noting for this clonotype: A clone one base away is much larger, so this may be a read error. The V and J genes are TRBV27 and TRBJ2-1; a possible D gene is TRBD2 (6 bases). Germline V lookup: CDR1 MNHEY, CDR2 SMNVEV (reference sequence). V shed 1 base and J shed 9 bases, with 13 bases lying between them. The CDR3 extends over 14 amino acids. The CDR3 region is CASSLLGGHSEQFF. In DNA form, the CDR3 reads TGTGCCAGCAGTTTATTGGGAGGACACTCTGAGCAGTTCTTC.

In its sample, this clonotype was seen many times. The chain combines TRBV6-6 with TRBJ2-4, with D tentatively TRBD1 (6 bases). This CDR3 comprises 16 residues. Germline CDR1 reads MNHNY; CDR2 reads SVGAGI (reference sequence). Trimming removed 2 bases at V and 2 bases at J, with 13 bases between. The CDR3 sequence is CASSYTAGEPKNIQYF. For the CDR3, the DNA is TGTGCCAGCAGTTACACGGCAGGGGAGCCCAAAAACATTCAGTACTTC.

This clonotype was observed many times. V gene TRBV20-1 combines with J gene TRBJ2-7; TRBD2 matches at 9 bases. The CDR3 extends over 15 amino acids. The germline V gene has CDR1 DFQATT and CDR2 SNEGSKA (reference sequence). Unmatched junction bases numbered 6, after V lost 3 bases and J lost 0 bases. DNA for the CDR3: TGCAGTGCTAGCCTAGGGACTAGCTCCTCCTACGAGCAGTACTTC. Its protein product is CSASLGTSSSYEQYF.

This chain links TRBV11-3 with TRBJ1-1; the D is unclear. V lost 1 base to trimming and J lost 3 bases, with 6 bases between them. Germline values: CDR1 SGHNT, CDR2 YENEEA. CDR3 size: 13 residues. The CDR3 here is CASSLVRDTEAFF. DNA of the CDR3: TGTGCCAGCAGCTTAGTACGGGACACTGAAGCTTTCTTT. Full variable domain (rest looked up from reference TRBV11-3 and TRBJ1-1): EAGVVQSPRYKIIEKKQPVAFWCNPISGHNTLYWYLQNLGQGPELLIRYENEEAVDDSQLPKDRFSAERLKGVDSTLKIQPAELGDSAVYLCASSLVRDTEAFFGQGTRLTVV.

This clonotype turned up a few times. V gene TRBV19 combines with J gene TRBJ1-2, with TRBD1 as a possible D gene (5 bases). In germline, CDR1 is LNHDA, CDR2 SQIVND (reference sequence). Between the trimmed V and J ends, which lost 7 bases and 0 bases, there was a span of 18 bases. This CDR3 is 16 amino acids long. The CDR3: CASKVSGQGPNYGYTF. The CDR3 DNA sequence: TGTGCCAGTAAGGTTTCGGGGCAGGGCCCTAACTATGGCTACACCTTC.

CDR3 sequence reads: CASSPRTGELANTEAFF. CDR3 in DNA: TGTGCCAGCAGCCCACGGACAGGGGAGTTGGCGAACACTGAAGCTTTCTTT. The chain uses TRBV9 and TRBJ1-1; 9 positions match TRBD1. Per the germline V gene, CDR1 is SGDLS and CDR2 is YYNGEE. This CDR3 spans 17 amino acids. V shed 4 bases and J 1 base; nucleotides not matched to a gene: 11.

There are many counts of this clonotype. This rearrangement joins TRBV11-2 to TRBJ2-2, with D possibly matching TRBD1 (5 bases). V was shortened by 5 bases and J by 8 bases, with 12 bases between the two germline ends. CDR3 length: 13 amino acids. Germline V gene lookup returns CDR1 SGHAT and CDR2 FQNNGV. DNA for the CDR3: TGTGCCAGCAGCCAAATAAGGACAGGGGAGCTGTTTTTT. It yields the protein CASSQIRTGELFF.

This clonotype has ten or more counts. This chain uses TRBV18 with TRBJ1-2, with TRBD1 matching over 8 bases. J gave up 5 bases and V 6 bases, and 8 bases lay outside the gene matches. The CDR3 spans 14 residues. Germline CDR1 and CDR2: KGHSH and LQKENI. CDR3 sequence (DNA): TGTGCCAGCTCGCAGGGGGCGCAAACTTATGGCTACACCTTC. It translates to CASSQGAQTYGYTF.

The chain links TRBV6-2 or TRBV6-3 to TRBJ1-5; D gene unclear. This CDR3 has 18 residues. Germline V lookup: CDR1 MNHEY, CDR2 SVGEGT. V dropped 2 bases and J dropped 0 bases, with 17 bases sitting between them. The CDR3: CASSYAFLGGNSNQPQHF. The CDR3 DNA follows: TGTGCCAGCAGTTACGCCTTTTTAGGCGGGAATAGCAATCAGCCCCAGCATTTT.

Many counts were recorded for this clonotype. V and J are TRBV12-3 or TRBV12-4 and TRBJ1-1, with TRBD1 as a possible D gene (5 bases). The V end lost 4 bases, the J end lost 12 bases, and 24 bases lay between the germline ends. The CDR3 spans 15 residues. CDR3 sequence reads: CASSYEWGDCAGTFF. The CDR3 region has the DNA TGTGCCAGCAGTTATGAGTGGGGCGACTGTGCAGGGACTTTCTTT.

This clonotype was detected many times. The CDR3 spells CASTDRGQVTNEKLFF. In DNA form, the CDR3 reads TGTGCCAGCACCGACAGGGGGCAGGTGACTAATGAAAAACTGTTTTTT. V and J are TRBV19 and TRBJ1-4; TRBD1 agrees at 10 bases. The CDR3 consists of 16 residues. CDR1 and CDR2 (germline): LNHDA, SQIVND (reference sequence). J gave up 2 bases and V 9 bases, and 9 bases lay outside the gene matches.

With respect to this clonotype: A read error may explain this, as a much larger clone is one base away. The rearrangement joins TRBV14 to TRBJ1-5; tentatively, D is TRBD1 (5 bases). Per the germline V gene, CDR1 is SGHDN and CDR2 is FVKESK. This CDR3 has 14 residues. CDR3 sequence reads: CASSQGDGNQTQHF. CDR3 nucleotide sequence: TGTGCCAGCAGCCAGGGGGACGGCAATCAGACCCAGCATTTT.

There are many counts of this clonotype. J is TRBJ2-7 and V is TRBV5-1; 10 bases match TRBD1. The germline V gene has CDR1 SGHRS and CDR2 YFSETQ. With V trimmed by 5 bases and J by 6 bases, 8 bases remained unmatched. This CDR3 spans 14 amino acids. DNA for the CDR3: TGCGCCAGCAGGCTGGACAGGGGGACCCGCGAGCAGTACTTC. As protein: CASRLDRGTREQYF. Variable domain in full (rest from reference TRBV5-1 and TRBJ2-7): KAGVTQTPRYLIKTRGQQVTLSCSPISGHRSVSWYQQTPGQGLQFLFEYFSETQRNKGNFPGRFSGRQFSNSRSEMNVSTLELGDSALYLCASRLDRGTREQYFGPGTRLTVT.

The V call is TRBV2, the J call TRBJ1-5; tentative D call: TRBD1 (5 bases). CDR3 size: 14 residues. Germline assignment: CDR1 SNHLY and CDR2 FYNNEI. With 5 bases removed from V and 3 bases from J, the gap between germline ends came to 11 bases. The CDR3 loop is CASSLQGSNQPQHF. The CDR3 nucleotides read TGTGCCAGCAGTCTTCAGGGTTCCAATCAGCCCCAGCATTTT.

The sample holds a few counts of this clonotype. This chain links TRBV6-2 or TRBV6-3 with TRBJ2-7; a weak D match, TRBD2 (5 bases). Germline V gene sequence: CDR1 MNHEY, CDR2 SVGEGT. This CDR3 has 12 amino acids. Trimming stripped 4 bases from V and 1 base from J, with 5 bases between. The DNA for the CDR3 is TGTGCCAGCAGTTCGGGGTCCTACGAGCAGTACTTC. This translates into CASSSGSYEQYF.

This clonotype was detected only a few times. This sequence joins TRBV9 and TRBJ1-5; D uncertain. This CDR3 region has 13 residues. Trimming took 0 bases from V and 3 from J, leaving 4 bases between them. The germline V gene encodes CDR1 SGDLS and CDR2 YYNGEE. The DNA of the CDR3 is TGTGCCAGCAGCGTAGGCATCAATCAGCCCCAGCATTTT. As protein: CASSVGINQPQHF.

The CDR3 sequence: CASSSPSVSYNEQFF. The CDR3 DNA sequence: TGTGCCAGCAGTTCCCCTAGCGTATCCTACAATGAGCAGTTCTTC. This chain connects TRBV28 to TRBJ2-1; D possibly corresponds to TRBD2 (6 bases). Germline V CDR1 and CDR2: MDHEN, SYDVKM. V was trimmed by 4 bases and J by 1 base, leaving 11 bases between them. The CDR3 has 15 residues.

This chain links TRBV18 with TRBJ2-5, with D possibly being TRBD2 (5 bases). Germline lookup yields CDR1 KGHSH and CDR2 LQKENI. The ends were cut back, 5 bases at V and 5 bases at J, with 12 bases in the middle. The CDR3 runs to 13 residues. As DNA, the CDR3 is TGTGCCAGCTCAGGAGGTAGCGTGGAGACCCAGTACTTC. This encodes CASSGGSVETQYF.

The chain is built from TRBV12-3 or TRBV12-4 and TRBJ2-7; 9 bases match TRBD1. V trimming: 0 bases; J trimming: 2 bases; junction bases outside the gene matches: 11. The CDR3 contains 18 residues. This chain's CDR3 is CASSLAISWDRDPYEQYF. The DNA for the CDR3 is TGTGCCAGCAGTTTAGCGATAAGCTGGGACAGGGACCCCTACGAGCAGTACTTC.

This clonotype was counted many times. The chain combines TRBV29-1 with TRBJ2-7; D remains unclear. The CDR3 spans 11 residues. Trimming pared 8 bases from V and 0 bases from J, leaving 8 bases between. Germline V CDR1 and CDR2: SQVTM, ANQGSEA. The CDR3 DNA follows: TGCAGCTTCGTTGGCTCCTACGAGCAGTACTTC. Amino acid sequence: CSFVGSYEQYF.

The table lists this clonotype with many counts. The gene calls are TRBV7-8 and TRBJ1-2; possible D gene TRBD1, 5 bases. Trimming removed 1 base at V and 6 bases at J, with 15 bases between. From germline, CDR1 is SGHVS and CDR2 FQNEAQ. The CDR3 is 15 amino acids. CDR3 residues: CASSLERPGSDGYTF. In nucleotides, the CDR3 is TGTGCCAGCAGCTTAGAACGTCCAGGGTCCGATGGCTACACCTTC.

This clonotype has a count of ten or more. This chain joins TRBV7-9 and TRBJ2-1; weak D call: TRBD1 (5 bases). Germline V CDR1 and CDR2: SEHNR, FQNEAQ (reference sequence). This CDR3 is built from 13 residues. Between the trimmed V and J ends, which lost 7 bases and 6 bases, there was a span of 13 bases. CDR3 DNA: TGTGCCAGCAACAATCAACAGGTCAATGAGCAGTTCTTC. Translation gives CASNNQQVNEQFF.

This clonotype occurred many times. This sequence joins TRBV20-1 and TRBJ2-1; a weak D match, TRBD1 (6 bases). The germline V and J ends were trimmed by 3 bases and 1 base, with 10 bases remaining between them. The CDR3 consists of 14 residues. Germline V CDR1 and CDR2: DFQATT, SNEGSKA (reference sequence). The CDR3 DNA sequence: TGCAGTGCTAGTGAGGGGGTTTCCTACAATGAGCAGTTCTTC. Translation: CSASEGVSYNEQFF.

This clonotype was detected only a few times. The final CDR3 position lacks the conserved phenylalanine or tryptophan, pointing to a likely read error. No DNA is shown, since the ends of the CDR3 on it are uncertain; the CDR3 is the one TCRdb lists. The rearrangement joins TRBV7-6 to TRBJ1-6; the D call TRBD1 from the table was never checked on the DNA. CDR1 is SGHVS and CDR2 is FNYEAQ in the germline V gene. The CDR3 spans 13 amino acids, including both terminal residues. The chain's CDR3 is CASSPPPFGDAID.

This clonotype was found a few times. The J gene is TRBJ1-2, the V gene TRBV12-3 or TRBV12-4; D uncertain. This CDR3 is built from 12 residues. Trimming pared 3 bases from V and 8 bases from J, leaving 10 bases between. This CDR3 is CASSLDFGGYTF. CDR3 coding DNA: TGTGCCAGCAGTTTGGATTTCGGAGGCTACACCTTC.

V gene TRBV7-2 combines with J gene TRBJ1-2; D unclear. There are 15 residues in the CDR3. Germline V gene data show CDR1 as SGHTA and CDR2 as FQGNSA. With 5 bases removed from V and 5 bases from J, the gap between germline ends came to 18 bases. The CDR3 reads CASSGEMVRIYGYTF. In DNA, the CDR3 is TGTGCCAGCAGCGGCGAGATGGTTAGGATTTATGGCTACACCTTC.

The CDR3 reads CSASAGAMVQDGYTF. CDR3 nucleotide sequence: TGCAGTGCTAGTGCGGGGGCTATGGTTCAAGATGGCTACACCTTC. The chain combines TRBV20-1 with TRBJ1-2, with D perhaps matching TRBD1 (6 bases). The CDR3 length is 15 residues. Trimming took 3 bases from V and 6 from J, leaving 20 bases between them. Germline V gene sequence: CDR1 DFQATT, CDR2 SNEGSKA (reference sequence).